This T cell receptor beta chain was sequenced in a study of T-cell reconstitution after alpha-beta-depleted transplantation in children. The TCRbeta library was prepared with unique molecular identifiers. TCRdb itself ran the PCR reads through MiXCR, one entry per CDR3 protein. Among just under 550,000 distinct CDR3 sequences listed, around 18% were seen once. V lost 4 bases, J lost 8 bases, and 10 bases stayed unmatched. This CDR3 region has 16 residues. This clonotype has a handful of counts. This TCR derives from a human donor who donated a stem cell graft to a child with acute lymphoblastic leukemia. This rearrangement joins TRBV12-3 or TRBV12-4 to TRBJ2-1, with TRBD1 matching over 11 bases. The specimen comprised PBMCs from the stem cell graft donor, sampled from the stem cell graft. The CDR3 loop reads CASSSPRTGGRDEQFF. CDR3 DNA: TGTGCCAGCAGTTCCCCACGGACAGGGGGCCGGGATGAGCAGTTCTTC.